The present T cell receptor beta chain was sequenced within a study of shared clonotypes between healthy human individuals (dated by TCRdb to about 2020). Background for the entire study: The cohort comprised a couple of women and a few men aged 18 to 49 years. For each donor, CD4 naive and CD4 memory were each run on three plates, CD8 naive on two plates, and CD8 memory on one plate. To estimate repertoire size and how much clonotypes are shared between individuals, the study performed deep sequencing of blood TCR repertoires from a few healthy adults. To increase sequencing depth and limit assay-specific biases, different laboratories used diverse techniques to prepare libraries and sequence TCR repertoires. Per donor, leukapheresis produced somewhere between about 0.9 and 9.5 billion PBMCs. The investigation overall reported the following: Sampling was limited to blood, and TCR repertoires in tissue likely differ from TCR repertoires in blood. Sharing across a few donors was observed for around 5% of naive CD4, under 4% of naive CD8, 2% to 2.5% of memory CD4, and less than 0.45% of memory CD8 clonotypes. Rarefaction of sorted-subset datasets indicated incomplete sequencing despite the large sequencing depth. Pairwise subsampling led to the expectation that sequencing depth would affect the degree of clonotype sharing among donors. Naive subsets generally had larger estimated clonotype richness than memory subsets. Compared with non-shared clonotypes, the clonotypes found in all four sorted-subset donors had higher generation probabilities. The genetic and exposure-history diversity represented was limited by the small number of donors.

Healthy HIV-negative adults with no recently reported acute infections or vaccinations were included as donors. Every donor was a Caucasian adult living in Nashville, Tennessee, USA. CD4+ T cells were enriched by magnetic negative selection, after which naive cells were positively selected on CD45RA and the negative fraction was taken as the memory subset. Blood was obtained by leukapheresis, after which PBMCs were separated by Ficoll-Histopaque density gradient centrifugation and cryopreserved in liquid nitrogen vapor phase. Purity and quantity of every magnetically sorted T cell population were checked by analytical flow cytometry. Genomic DNA was isolated from every sorted fraction and measured by UV absorbance on a Nanodrop 2000c. Trimming leaves V shorter by 6 bases and J shorter by 9 bases, with the junction holding 6 bases beyond the gene matches. CDR1 and CDR2 are drawn from the germline V gene: MNHNS, SASEGT. There are 14 amino acids in the CDR3, from cysteine to phenylalanine inclusive. Left in the record is the CDR3 DNA by itself, 42 bases read in frame from the first base.

Using the deep immunoSEQ assay, multiplex PCR amplified TCR CDR3 regions from genomic DNA. Genomic DNA extracted from each cell subset was distributed evenly over all wells of several immunoSEQ 96-well plates, and each plate served as one replicate. For sorted subsets, about 220 ng of genomic DNA, equivalent to around 29,000 T cell genomes, went into each replicate PCR. Purified libraries were measured with a Qubit 3.0 fluorometer, size-checked on a Bioanalyzer 2100, and measured again with the KAPA Library Quantification kit. Every immunoSEQ 96-well plate was sequenced on a dedicated single-read 150-cycle Illumina NextSeq 550 flow cell. Concerning the study's data processing: The immunoSEQ output contained only junctional sequences without quality scores, so filtering could not match that applied to full-length reads. To assign V/J genes and CDR3, sequences were annotated using PyIR, a Python wrapper for IgBLAST v1.9, with IMGT germline references. Any read was removed if the V/J assignment was weak (E-value above 1e-6), the CDR3 was missing, or the read contained stop codons, out-of-frame junctions, or ambiguous translated residues. V3J clonotypes were defined as sequences sharing the same inferred V gene, J gene, and CDR3 amino acid sequence. The percentage overlap between two repertoires was calculated by dividing the number of shared unique clonotypes by the size of the smaller repertoire. RTK rarefaction, the Chao1 estimator, and Recon v2.1 estimates of unobserved clonotypes were used to assess repertoire richness. For all TCRbeta clonotypes obtained by the gDNA method from a few donors, generation probabilities were computed with OLGA. This immuneACCESS table, as held by TCRdb, lists in-frame sequences with V and J called but not all clones. Of the missing ones, under half trace to an unresolved V gene in checked studies; the others have no known cause. The DNA gave D and trimming, while V, J and clone size come from that table. The sample has some 1 million clones on record, around 76% of them singletons. Approximately 1.5% of the sample goes to the ten largest clones.

This clone was counted many times. Its antigen is currently not known. Base quality data are lacking; no much larger clone is found one base away. The receptor chain draws on TRBV6-1 and TRBJ1-6; 9 bases in between match TRBD1. This TCR derives from a young man in good health. Source material: memory CD4+ T cells sorted from blood. The cell subset or site label for this specimen denotes: CD45RA-negative fraction. This receptor has the CDR3 CASRPGQGISPLHF. The DNA sequence follows: TGTGCCAGCAGGCCGGGACAGGGAATTTCACCCCTCCACTTT.